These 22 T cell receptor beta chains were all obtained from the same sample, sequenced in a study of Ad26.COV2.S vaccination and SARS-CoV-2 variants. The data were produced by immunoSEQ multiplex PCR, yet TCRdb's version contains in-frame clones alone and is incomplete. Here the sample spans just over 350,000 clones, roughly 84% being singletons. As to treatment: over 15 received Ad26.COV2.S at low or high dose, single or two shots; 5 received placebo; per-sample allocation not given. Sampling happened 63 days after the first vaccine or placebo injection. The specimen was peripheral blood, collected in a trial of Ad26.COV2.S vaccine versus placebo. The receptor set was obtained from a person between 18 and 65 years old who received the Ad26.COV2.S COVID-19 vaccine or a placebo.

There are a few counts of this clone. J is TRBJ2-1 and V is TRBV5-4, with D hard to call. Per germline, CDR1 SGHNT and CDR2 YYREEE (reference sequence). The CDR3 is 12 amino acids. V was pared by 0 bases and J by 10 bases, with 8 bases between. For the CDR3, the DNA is TGTGCCAGCAGCTTGGGGATTCAGGAGCAGTTCTTC. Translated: CASSLGIQEQFF.

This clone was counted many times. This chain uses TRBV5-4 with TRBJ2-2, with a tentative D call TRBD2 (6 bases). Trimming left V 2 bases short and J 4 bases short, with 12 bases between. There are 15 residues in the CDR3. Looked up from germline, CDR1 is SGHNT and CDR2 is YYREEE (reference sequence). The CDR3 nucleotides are TGTGCCAGCAGCTTCGGCGGGGTAACCACCGGGGAGCTGTTTTTT. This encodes CASSFGGVTTGELFF.

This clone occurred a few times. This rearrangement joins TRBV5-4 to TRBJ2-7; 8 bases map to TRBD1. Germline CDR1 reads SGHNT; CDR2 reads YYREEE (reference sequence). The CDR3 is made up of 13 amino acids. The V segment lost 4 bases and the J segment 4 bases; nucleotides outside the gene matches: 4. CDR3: CASSRGQDYEQYF. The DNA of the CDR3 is TGTGCCAGCAGCCGGGGACAGGATTACGAGCAGTACTTC.

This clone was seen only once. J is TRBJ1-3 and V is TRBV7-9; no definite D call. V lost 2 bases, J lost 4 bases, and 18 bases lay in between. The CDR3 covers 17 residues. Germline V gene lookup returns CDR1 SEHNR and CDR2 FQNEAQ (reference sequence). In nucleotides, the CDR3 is TGTGCCAGCAGCTTATATTTTCGGGGAAAGGTGGGAAACACCATATATTTT. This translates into CASSLYFRGKVGNTIYF.

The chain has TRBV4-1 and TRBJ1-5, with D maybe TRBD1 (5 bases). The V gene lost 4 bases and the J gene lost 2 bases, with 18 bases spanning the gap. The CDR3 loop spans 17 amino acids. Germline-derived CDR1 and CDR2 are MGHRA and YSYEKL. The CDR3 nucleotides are TGCGCCAGCAGCCGGAAACGAGAAGACAGTGGCAATCAGCCCCAGCATTTT. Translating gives CASSRKREDSGNQPQHF.

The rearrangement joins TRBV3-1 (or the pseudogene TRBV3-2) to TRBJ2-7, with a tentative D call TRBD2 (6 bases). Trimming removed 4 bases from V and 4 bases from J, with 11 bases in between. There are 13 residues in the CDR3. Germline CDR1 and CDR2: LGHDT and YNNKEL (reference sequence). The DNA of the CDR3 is TGTGCCAGCAGCCTCCCCGGGAGTTACGAGCAGTACTTC. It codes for CASSLPGSYEQYF.

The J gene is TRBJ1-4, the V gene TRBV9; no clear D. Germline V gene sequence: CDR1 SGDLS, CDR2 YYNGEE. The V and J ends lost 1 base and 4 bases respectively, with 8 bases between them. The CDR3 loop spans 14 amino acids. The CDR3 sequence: CASSVSWDNEKLFF. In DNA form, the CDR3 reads TGTGCCAGCAGCGTAAGTTGGGATAATGAAAAACTGTTTTTT.

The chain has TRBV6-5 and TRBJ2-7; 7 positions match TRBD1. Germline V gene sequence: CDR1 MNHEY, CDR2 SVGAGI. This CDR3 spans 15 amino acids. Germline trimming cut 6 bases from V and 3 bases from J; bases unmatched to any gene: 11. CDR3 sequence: CASRLKGDRDYEQYF. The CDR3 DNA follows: TGTGCCAGCAGACTAAAAGGGGACAGAGACTACGAGCAGTACTTC.

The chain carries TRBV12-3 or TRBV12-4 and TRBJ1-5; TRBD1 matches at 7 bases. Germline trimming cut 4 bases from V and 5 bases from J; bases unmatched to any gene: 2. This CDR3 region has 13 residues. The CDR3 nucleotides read TGTGCCAGCAGTTACGGGACAGATCAGCCCCAGCATTTT. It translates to CASSYGTDQPQHF.

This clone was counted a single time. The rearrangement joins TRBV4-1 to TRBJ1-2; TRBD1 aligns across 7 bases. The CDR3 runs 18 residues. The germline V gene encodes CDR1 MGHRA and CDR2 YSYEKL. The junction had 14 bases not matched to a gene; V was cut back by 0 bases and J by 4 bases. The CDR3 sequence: CASSQDHGDSDFLYGYTF. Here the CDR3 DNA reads TGCGCCAGCAGCCAAGATCACGGGGACAGCGACTTTCTCTATGGCTACACCTTC.

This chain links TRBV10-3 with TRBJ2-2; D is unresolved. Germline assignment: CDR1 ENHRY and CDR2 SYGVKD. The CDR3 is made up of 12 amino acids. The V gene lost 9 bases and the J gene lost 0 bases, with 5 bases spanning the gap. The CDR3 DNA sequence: TGTGCCATAGGATCGAACACCGGGGAGCTGTTTTTT. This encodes CAIGSNTGELFF.

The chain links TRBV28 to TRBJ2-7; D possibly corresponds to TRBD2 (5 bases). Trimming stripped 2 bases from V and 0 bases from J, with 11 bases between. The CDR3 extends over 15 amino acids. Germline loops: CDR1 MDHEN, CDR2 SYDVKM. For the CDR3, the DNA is TGTGCCAGCAGTTTAGGGAGCGGTAACTCCTACGAGCAGTACTTC. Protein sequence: CASSLGSGNSYEQYF. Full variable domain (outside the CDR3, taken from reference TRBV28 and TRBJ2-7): DVKVTQSSRYLVKRTGEKVFLECVQDMDHENMFWYRQDPGLGLRLIYFSYDVKMKEKGDIPEGYSVSREKKERFSLILESASTNQTSMYLCASSLGSGNSYEQYFGPGTRLTVT.

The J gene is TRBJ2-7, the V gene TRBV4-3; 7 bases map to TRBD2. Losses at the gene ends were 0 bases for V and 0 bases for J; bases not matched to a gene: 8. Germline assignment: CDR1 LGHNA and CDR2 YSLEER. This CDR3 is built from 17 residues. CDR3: CASSQDLVAGDSYEQYF. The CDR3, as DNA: TGCGCCAGCAGCCAAGATCTGGTAGCGGGTGACTCCTACGAGCAGTACTTC.

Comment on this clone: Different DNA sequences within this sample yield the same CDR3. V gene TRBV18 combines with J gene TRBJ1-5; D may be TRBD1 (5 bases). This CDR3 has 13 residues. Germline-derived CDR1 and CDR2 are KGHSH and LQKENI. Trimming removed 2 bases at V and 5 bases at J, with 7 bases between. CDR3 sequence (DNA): TGTGCCAGCTCACCATCGGGGGATCAGCCCCAGCATTTT. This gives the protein CASSPSGDQPQHF.

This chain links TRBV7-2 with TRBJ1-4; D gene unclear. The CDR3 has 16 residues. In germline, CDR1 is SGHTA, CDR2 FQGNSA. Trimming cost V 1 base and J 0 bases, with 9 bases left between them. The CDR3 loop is CASSLEGYATNEKLFF. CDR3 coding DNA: TGTGCCAGCAGCTTAGAAGGCTATGCAACTAATGAAAAACTGTTTTTT.

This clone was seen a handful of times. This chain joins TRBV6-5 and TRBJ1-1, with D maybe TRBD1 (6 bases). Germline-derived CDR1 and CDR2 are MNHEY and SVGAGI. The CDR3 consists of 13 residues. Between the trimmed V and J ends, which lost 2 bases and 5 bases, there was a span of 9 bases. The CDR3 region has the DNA TGTGCCAGCAGTTACGACAGGCCTACTGAAGCTTTCTTT. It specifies CASSYDRPTEAFF.

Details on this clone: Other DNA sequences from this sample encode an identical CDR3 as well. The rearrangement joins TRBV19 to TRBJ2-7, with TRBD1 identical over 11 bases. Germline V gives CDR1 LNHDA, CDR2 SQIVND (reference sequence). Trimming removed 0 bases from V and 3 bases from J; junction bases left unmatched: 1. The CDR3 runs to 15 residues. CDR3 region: CASSIEGTGGYEQYF. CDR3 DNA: TGTGCCAGTAGTATAGAGGGGACAGGGGGCTACGAGCAGTACTTC.

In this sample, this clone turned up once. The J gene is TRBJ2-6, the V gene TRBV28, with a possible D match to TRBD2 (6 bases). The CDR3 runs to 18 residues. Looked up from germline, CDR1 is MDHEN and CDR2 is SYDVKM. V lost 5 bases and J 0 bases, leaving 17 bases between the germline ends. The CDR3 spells CASSHRGLKSSGANVLTF. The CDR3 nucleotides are TGTGCCAGCAGTCACCGGGGACTTAAGAGCTCTGGGGCCAACGTCCTGACTTTC.

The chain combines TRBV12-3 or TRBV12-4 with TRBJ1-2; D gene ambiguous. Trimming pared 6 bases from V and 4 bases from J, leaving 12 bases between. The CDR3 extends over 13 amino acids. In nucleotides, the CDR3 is TGTGCCAGCAGCCTCGTAAGGAGCTATGGCTACACCTTC. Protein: CASSLVRSYGYTF.

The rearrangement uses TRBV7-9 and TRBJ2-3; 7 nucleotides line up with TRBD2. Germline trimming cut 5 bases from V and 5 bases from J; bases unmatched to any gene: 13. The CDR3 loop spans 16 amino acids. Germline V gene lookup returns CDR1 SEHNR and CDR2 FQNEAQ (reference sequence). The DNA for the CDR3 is TGTGCCAGCAGCCCCGCGAGGGGAGGGCCGGGAGATACGCAGTATTTT. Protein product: CASSPARGGPGDTQYF.

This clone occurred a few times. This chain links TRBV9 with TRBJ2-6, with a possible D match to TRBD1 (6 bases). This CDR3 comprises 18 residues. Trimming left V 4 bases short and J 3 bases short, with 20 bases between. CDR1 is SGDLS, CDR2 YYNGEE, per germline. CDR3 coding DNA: TGTGCCAGCAGCCCCAGCACTGTGGGGGCGAATGGGGCCAACGTCCTGACTTTC. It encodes CASSPSTVGANGANVLTF.

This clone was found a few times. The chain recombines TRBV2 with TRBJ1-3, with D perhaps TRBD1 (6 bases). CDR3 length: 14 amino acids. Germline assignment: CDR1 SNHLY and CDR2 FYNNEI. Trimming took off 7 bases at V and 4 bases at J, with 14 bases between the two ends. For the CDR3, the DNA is TGTGCCAGCATCGGACAGTTCGCCGGAAACACCATATATTTT. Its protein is CASIGQFAGNTIYF.